Shown below are 24 T cell receptor beta chains from a single sample sequenced in a study of response to subunit inactivated influenza vaccine. MiXCR, applied by TCRdb to the RT-PCR reads, yields one record per CDR3 protein. The repertoire consists of just under 550,000 distinct CDR3 sequences, with approximately 24% occurring once and the leading ten covering under 3.5%. The same data also contributed to another study, on T cells expressing NK-cell markers. This second study notes: Beta-chain TCR cDNA was generated via 5'RACE template switching with UMIs.

The sequencing here drew on CD4+ T cells sorted from PBMCs, taken less than 13 days after vaccination. The receptors come from a man in his forties or fifties who received an inactivated influenza vaccine.

This clonotype came up a few times. The V call is TRBV4-3, the J call TRBJ2-3; 10 positions agree with TRBD1. V shed 4 bases, J shed 2 bases, and the junction held 3 bases outside the gene matches. CDR1 and CDR2 from the germline V gene are LGHNA and YSLEER. The length of the CDR3 is 15 residues. In DNA form, the CDR3 reads TGCGCCAGCAGCCCGGGACAGGGGTACACAGATACGCAGTATTTT. Protein: CASSPGQGYTDTQYF.

The chain uses TRBV6-1 and TRBJ2-2, with TRBD2 matching 10 bases. Germline V gene sequence: CDR1 MNHNS, CDR2 SASEGT. The CDR3 covers 15 residues. With 1 base clipped from V and 7 bases from J, the junction kept 3 bases outside the gene matches. CDR3 protein: CASSEDSGRYGELFF. CDR3 DNA: TGTGCCAGCAGTGAAGATAGCGGGAGGTACGGGGAGCTGTTTTTT.

Here the CDR3 reads CASSYLGGEQFF. The CDR3 bases are TGTGCCAGCAGTTACTTAGGGGGTGAGCAGTTCTTC. The chain employs TRBV6-2 or TRBV6-3 and TRBJ2-1; D is perhaps TRBD1 (6 bases). In germline, CDR1 is MNHEY, CDR2 SVGEGT. The V gene lost 1 base and the J gene lost 9 bases, with 7 bases spanning the gap. The CDR3 spans 12 residues.

The chain carries TRBV20-1 and TRBJ2-7; D is ambiguous. The germline V gene has CDR1 DFQATT and CDR2 SNEGSKA (reference sequence). This CDR3 region has 15 residues. The V end was cut by 2 bases, the J end by 0 bases, with 14 bases between. The chain's CDR3 is CSARYNSLSSYEQYF. The CDR3 nucleotides are TGCAGTGCTAGATATAACAGCCTAAGCTCCTACGAGCAGTACTTC.

In DNA form, the CDR3 reads TGTGCCAGCAGCACTAGCGGGGGAAGCTCCTACGAGCAGTACTTC. It translates to CASSTSGGSSYEQYF. V gene TRBV7-6 combines with J gene TRBJ2-7, with 11 bases that match TRBD2. The CDR3 length is 15 residues. Germline-derived CDR1 and CDR2 are SGHVS and FNYEAQ. V trimming: 5 bases; J trimming: 0 bases; junction bases outside the gene matches: 3.

The rearrangement links TRBV10-3 to TRBJ2-1; possible D gene TRBD1, 5 bases. The germline CDR1 and CDR2 sequences are ENHRY and SYGVKD. V was pared by 4 bases and J by 7 bases, with 11 bases between. This CDR3 contains 13 residues. The CDR3 spells CAISVYAGNEQFF. CDR3 in DNA: TGTGCCATCAGTGTTTATGCAGGGAATGAGCAGTTCTTC.

J is TRBJ2-2 and V is TRBV6-1, with TRBD2 as a possible D gene (5 bases). Germline V gene data show CDR1 as MNHNS and CDR2 as SASEGT. V gave up 8 bases and J gave up 1 base, with 20 bases separating them. CDR3 length: 17 residues. CDR3 sequence reads: CASSPLWLAKNTGELFF. The CDR3 DNA follows: TGTGCCAGCTCCCCCCTGTGGCTAGCCAAGAACACCGGGGAGCTGTTTTTT.

The chain combines TRBV10-3 with TRBJ2-1; the match to TRBD2 covers 7 bases. The CDR3 sequence is 16 residues long. V dropped 2 bases and J dropped 0; count of bases not matched to a gene: 4. In germline, CDR1 is ENHRY, CDR2 SYGVKD. CDR3 nucleotides: TGTGCCATCAGTGAGATGCGGGGGAGCTCCTACAATGAGCAGTTCTTC. It encodes CAISEMRGSSYNEQFF.

The chain joins TRBV29-1 to TRBJ1-1, with D tentatively TRBD1 (6 bases). Between the trimmed V and J ends, which lost 6 bases and 7 bases, there was a span of 9 bases. CDR1 SQVTM and CDR2 ANQGSEA come from the germline V gene. The CDR3 spans 10 residues. The CDR3 bases are TGCAGCGTAGGACAGCTTGAAGCTTTCTTT. Translated: CSVGQLEAFF.

In this sample, this clonotype turned up a few times. The chain employs TRBV7-2 and TRBJ2-1; 7 bases match TRBD2. V lost 1 base to trimming and J lost 5 bases; unmatched junction nucleotides: 5. CDR3 length equals 15 residues. Germline CDR1 reads SGHTA; CDR2 reads FQGNSA. CDR3 region: CASSLVGGKNNEQFF. The CDR3 DNA reads as TGTGCCAGCAGCTTAGTCGGGGGGAAAAACAATGAGCAGTTCTTC. The full variable domain, its missing parts supplied by reference TRBV7-2 and TRBJ2-1, is GAGVSQSPSNKVTEKGKDVELRCDPISGHTALYWYRQSLGQGLEFLIYFQGNSAPDKSGLPSDRFSAERTGGSVSTLTIQRTQQEDSAVYLCASSLVGGKNNEQFFGPGTRLTVL.

There are a few counts of this clonotype. The genes are TRBV20-1 and TRBJ1-4, with 10 bases identical to TRBD1. CDR3 length: 14 amino acids. Germline trimming cut 6 bases from V and 4 bases from J; bases unmatched to any gene: 5. Germline V gene lookup returns CDR1 DFQATT and CDR2 SNEGSKA (reference sequence). CDR3 region: CSARGQGINEKLFF. CDR3 sequence (DNA): TGCAGTGCACGGGGACAGGGGATTAATGAAAAACTGTTTTTT.

This clonotype was found a few times. The chain couples TRBV3-1 to TRBJ2-2; D remains ambiguous. CDR1 is LGHDT and CDR2 is YNNKEL in the germline V gene (reference sequence). This CDR3 contains 17 residues. V gave up 1 base and J gave up 2 bases, with 14 bases separating them. CDR3 protein: CASSQAAIAVNTGELFF. CDR3 sequence (DNA): TGTGCCAGCAGCCAAGCGGCTATCGCGGTAAACACCGGGGAGCTGTTTTTT.

The rearrangement joins TRBV6-4 to TRBJ1-1, with D tentatively TRBD1 (5 bases). CDR1 MRHNA and CDR2 SNTAGT come from the germline V gene. The CDR3 is 15 amino acids. V was pared by 5 bases and J by 0 bases, with 13 bases between. The CDR3 DNA follows: TGTGCCAGCAGTCTACGGGCGGACATGAACACTGAAGCTTTCTTT. Translating it yields CASSLRADMNTEAFF.

The genes are TRBV12-3 or TRBV12-4 and TRBJ1-4; D gene ambiguous. The CDR3 runs to 12 residues. The ends were cut back, 4 bases at V and 6 bases at J, with 6 bases in the middle. Written as DNA, the CDR3 is TGTGCCAGCAGTTATGTGGATGAAAAACTGTTTTTT. It codes for CASSYVDEKLFF.

The chain links TRBV7-8 to TRBJ2-7; a weak D match, TRBD2 (7 bases). The CDR3 is 15 residues long. Germline-derived CDR1 and CDR2 are SGHVS and FQNEAQ. V gave up 1 base and J gave up 4 bases, with 14 bases separating them. The CDR3 loop reads CASSLDRTAGYEQYF. The CDR3, as DNA: TGTGCCAGCAGCTTAGACCGGACAGCGGGGTACGAGCAGTACTTC.

The table lists this clonotype with a few counts. The rearrangement links TRBV10-3 to TRBJ1-1; D gene unclear. Per germline, CDR1 ENHRY and CDR2 SYGVKD. With 3 bases removed from V and 2 bases from J, the gap between germline ends came to 7 bases. This CDR3 spans 13 amino acids. In nucleotides, the CDR3 is TGTGCCATCAGTGACCGGGAAAACACTGAAGCTTTCTTT. The encoded protein is CAISDRENTEAFF.

This sequence joins TRBV7-2 and TRBJ2-5; D uncertain. Germline V gene sequence: CDR1 SGHTA, CDR2 FQGNSA. V shed 3 bases and J shed 4 bases, with 15 bases lying between them. The CDR3 contains 15 residues. CDR3 bases: TGTGCCAGCAGCTTGTCTAAGACTGTCCGAGAGACCCAGTACTTC. Residues: CASSLSKTVRETQYF.

V and J are TRBV7-2 and TRBJ1-2; D not certain. This CDR3 spans 15 amino acids. V lost 5 bases to trimming and J lost 6 bases, with 19 bases between them. CDR1 SGHTA and CDR2 FQGNSA come from the germline V gene. This CDR3 reads CASSPYFSSGDGYTF. CDR3 sequence (DNA): TGTGCCAGCAGCCCATATTTTAGTTCGGGCGATGGCTACACCTTC.

This clonotype was seen more than once but under ten times. The rearrangement uses TRBV7-6 and TRBJ2-7; D might be TRBD2 (7 bases). Germline assignment: CDR1 SGHVS and CDR2 FNYEAQ. Trimming took off 1 base at V and 0 bases at J, with 19 bases between the two ends. The CDR3 is 18 residues long. CDR3 residues: CASSLGGGAAGNSYEQYF. In DNA form, the CDR3 reads TGTGCCAGCAGCTTAGGAGGGGGGGCAGCGGGGAACTCCTACGAGCAGTACTTC.

In nucleotides, the CDR3 is TGTGCCAGCAGTTACTCCCTGACAGGGGCCGGAACCACAGATACGCAGTATTTT. This codes for CASSYSLTGAGTTDTQYF. J is TRBJ2-3 and V is TRBV6-5, with TRBD1 identical over 8 bases. Germline V gene lookup returns CDR1 MNHEY and CDR2 SVGAGI. J lost 2 bases, V lost 0 bases, and 10 bases had no gene match. This CDR3 has 18 residues.

The genes are TRBV5-6 and TRBJ2-7; 8 nucleotides agree with TRBD1. The V and J ends lost 1 base and 2 bases, in that order; junction bases with no gene match: 20. The CDR3 contains 20 residues. Germline CDR1 is SGHDT and CDR2 is YYEEEE. This CDR3 is CASSLNWYRGRRSQAYEQYF. The CDR3, as DNA: TGTGCCAGCAGCTTGAACTGGTACAGGGGGAGGAGGTCGCAGGCCTACGAGCAGTACTTC.

V usage is TRBV7-2 and J usage is TRBJ2-7; a possible D gene is TRBD1 (6 bases). Germline CDR1 and CDR2: SGHTA and FQGNSA. The CDR3 covers 14 residues. V shed 6 bases and J shed 2 bases, with 14 bases lying between them. The CDR3 DNA sequence: TGTGCCAGCAGGGGGGACATCCCGACCTACGAGCAGTACTTC. The encoded protein is CASRGDIPTYEQYF.

The V and J genes are TRBV15 and TRBJ2-1; possible D gene TRBD2, 7 bases. CDR1 and CDR2 (germline): LNHNV, YYDKDF (reference sequence). The CDR3 has 18 residues. With 2 bases removed from V and 6 bases from J, the gap between germline ends came to 23 bases. The CDR3 nucleotides are TGTGCCACCAGCAGATCTTCCGGGGGGCTAGCGTTCTTCAATGAGCAGTTCTTC. It yields the protein CATSRSSGGLAFFNEQFF.

This chain links TRBV9 with TRBJ2-2, with D possibly being TRBD1 (6 bases). The germline gives CDR1 SGDLS, CDR2 YYNGEE. Trimming took off 5 bases at V and 0 bases at J, with 11 bases between the two ends. There are 15 residues in the CDR3. CDR3 nucleotides: TGTGCCAGCAGAAGGGGACAAACGAACACCGGGGAGCTGTTTTTT. This translates into CASRRGQTNTGELFF.